This is a list of T cell receptor beta chains from one sample in a study of tumor and adjacent non-tumor tissue in lung cancer. Using its own MiXCR run on the multiplex PCR reads, TCRdb lists one record per CDR3 protein. Here the sample spans around 120,000 distinct CDR3 sequences, 60% to 70% being singletons. Sequences were obtained from lung tumor tissue. These receptors were obtained from a man in his thirties or forties with non-small cell lung cancer. CDR3s include the opening cysteine and the closing phenylalanine or tryptophan. A D gene is named only where the DNA matches it firmly. Part of the rows lack a size; the others show once, few, many or a class for expanded clones.

clone_size: -
cdr3_length: 16
j_call: TRBJ2-7
v_call: TRBV6-1
d_call: TRBD1
cdr3_nt: TGTGCTAGCGGTGAATGGACCGGGACAGGGTTAAGCGAGCAGTACTTC
cdr3_aa: CASGEWTGTGLSEQYF

clone_size: -
cdr3_length: 17
j_call: TRBJ2-3
v_call: TRBV4-2
d_call: -
cdr3_nt: TGTGTCAGCAGCCAAGATCTCCAGCGCGGTGTCGCAGATACGCGGTATTTT
cdr3_aa: CVSSQDLQRGVADTRYF

clone_size: -
cdr3_length: 15
j_call: TRBJ2-2
v_call: TRBV9
d_call: TRBD2
cdr3_nt: TGTGCCAGCAGCGTAGCGGGGGGTCGGGCCGGGGAGCTGTTTTTT
cdr3_aa: CASSVAGGRAGELFF

clone_size: -
cdr3_length: 13
j_call: TRBJ1-6
v_call: TRBV6-1
d_call: -
cdr3_nt: TGTGCCAGCAGTGGAGTTCCGGCCGGACCCTTCCACTTT
cdr3_aa: CASSGVPAGPFHF

clone_size: -
cdr3_length: 14
j_call: TRBJ1-2
v_call: TRBV4-2
d_call: -
cdr3_nt: TGTGCCAGCGGCCCGGATGCGGACAGAACTGGTTACACCTTC
cdr3_aa: CASGPDADRTGYTF

clone_size: -
cdr3_length: 15
j_call: TRBJ1-2
v_call: TRBV5-6
d_call: -
cdr3_nt: TGTGCCAGCAGCCCTAAAAGCGAGCGGGGCTATGGCTACACCTTC
cdr3_aa: CASSPKSERGYGYTF

clone_size: -
cdr3_length: 16
j_call: TRBJ2-4
v_call: TRBV11-1
d_call: TRBD1
cdr3_nt: TGTGCCAGCAGCCACTCAGACAGGGCGACCAACAACATTCAGTACTTC
cdr3_aa: CASSHSDRATNNIQYF

clone_size: -
cdr3_length: 13
j_call: TRBJ2-1
v_call: TRBV4-2
d_call: TRBD2
cdr3_nt: TGTGCCAGCAGCCGATCAAAGCGGGGAAGGCAGTTCTTC
cdr3_aa: CASSRSKRGRQFF

clone_size: -
cdr3_length: 15
j_call: TRBJ1-2
v_call: TRBV6-6
d_call: -
cdr3_nt: TGTGCTAGCAGTTACTTTCCCGACAGGAAGGGTGGCTACACCTTC
cdr3_aa: CASSYFPDRKGGYTF

clone_size: -
cdr3_length: 14
j_call: TRBJ1-6
v_call: TRBV20-1
d_call: -
cdr3_nt: TGTAGTGCTAGAGACCGGACGGTTAATTCACCCCTCTACTTT
cdr3_aa: CSARDRTVNSPLYF

clone_size: -
cdr3_length: 15
j_call: TRBJ2-7
v_call: TRBV11-2
d_call: -
cdr3_nt: TGTGCCAGCAGCTTAGTGATACAGTCTTTACGCGAGCAGTACTTC
cdr3_aa: CASSLVIQSLREQYF

clone_size: -
cdr3_length: 16
j_call: TRBJ2-2
v_call: TRBV11-2
d_call: -
cdr3_nt: TGTGCCAGCAGCGACTCAGTAGGGGGGGTCGGCGGGCAGCTGTTTTTT
cdr3_aa: CASSDSVGGVGGQLFF

clone_size: -
cdr3_length: 16
j_call: TRBJ2-6
v_call: TRBV29-1
d_call: -
cdr3_nt: TGCAGCATTGAACAGGGTCAACCCTCTGGGGCCAACGTCCTGACTTTC
cdr3_aa: CSIEQGQPSGANVLTF

clone_size: many
cdr3_length: 15
j_call: TRBJ2-1
v_call: TRBV20-1
d_call: TRBD2
cdr3_nt: TGCAGTGCTAGATTCGGGACTAGCGGGTACAATGAGCAGTTCTTC
cdr3_aa: CSARFGTSGYNEQFF

clone_size: few
cdr3_length: 14
j_call: TRBJ2-7
v_call: TRBV11-2
d_call: -
cdr3_nt: TGTGCCAGCAGCGAATCAAGGGGCGGCTACGAACAGTACTTC
cdr3_aa: CASSESRGGYEQYF

clone_size: many
cdr3_length: 12
j_call: TRBJ1-1
v_call: TRBV5-6
d_call: -
cdr3_nt: TGTGCCAGCAGGGACTTGAACACTGAAGCTTTCTTT
cdr3_aa: CASRDLNTEAFF

clone_size: -
cdr3_length: 15
j_call: TRBJ2-5
v_call: TRBV7-2
d_call: TRBD1
cdr3_nt: TGTGCCAACAGCTCCCGGACAGGCGTTGGAGGGACCCAGTACTTC
cdr3_aa: CANSSRTGVGGTQYF

clone_size: -
cdr3_length: 12
j_call: TRBJ2-7
v_call: TRBV5-1
d_call: -
cdr3_nt: TGCGCCAGCAGTTATCAAAACTACGAGCAGTACTTC
cdr3_aa: CASSYQNYEQYF

clone_size: -
cdr3_length: 14
j_call: TRBJ1-2
v_call: TRBV5-4
d_call: -
cdr3_nt: TGTGCCAGCAGTCTGGGAGAGGGGGGCTATGGTTACACCTTC
cdr3_aa: CASSLGEGGYGYTF

clone_size: -
cdr3_length: 17
j_call: TRBJ2-5
v_call: TRBV6-5
d_call: TRBD1
cdr3_nt: TGTGCCAGCAGCACTCGACTCGGGACAGGGGTATGGGAGACCCAGTACTTC
cdr3_aa: CASSTRLGTGVWETQYF